The present T cell receptor (beta chain) was sequenced within a study of control samples from healthy donors and cancer patients. The count of this clone is one. This CDR3 has 14 residues. Trimming stripped 2 bases from V and 7 bases from J, with 14 bases between. Germline values: CDR1 MNHNY, CDR2 SVGAGI (reference sequence). Sequenced by immunoSEQ multiplex PCR; TCRdb stores in-frame clones only, minus some. The sample lists about 88,000 clones; 93% were seen once. The rearrangement uses TRBV6-6 and TRBJ1-1, with D uncertain. Sample: blood. This clonotype originated in a man in his late teens or twenties in good health. This chain's CDR3 is CASSYDPGLSEAFF. The CDR3 bases are TGTGCCAGCAGTTACGATCCAGGACTTAGTGAAGCTTTCTTT.